This TCR beta chain appears in the sequencing data of a study of blood T cell repertoires in COVID-19. Using immunoSEQ multiplex PCR, the repertoire was profiled, and TCRdb retains in-frame clones only, with some absent. The sample includes 85,000 to 90,000 clones, around nine tenths of them seen just once. Germline loops: CDR1 SGHDT, CDR2 YYEEEE. The CDR3 extends over 15 amino acids. The trim removed 1 base at V and 3 bases at J, leaving 3 bases unmatched. This chain connects TRBV5-6 to TRBJ2-1; 8 bases are a match to TRBD2. The sequenced sample consisted of peripheral blood. This TCR was sampled from a man of 80 years or more with active or convalescent COVID-19. The CDR3, as DNA: TGTGCCAGCAGCTTGTTTAGCGGGGTCTACAATGAGCAGTTCTTC. This sequence encodes CASSLFSGVYNEQFF.